A single sample is the source of the 9 T cell receptor beta chains below, sequenced in a study of response to subunit inactivated influenza vaccine. TCRdb re-called the RT-PCR reads through MiXCR, storing one row per CDR3 protein. The sample contains a few hundred thousand distinct CDR3 sequences, 14% of which appear only once. This material consisted of PBMCs from blood, taken roughly 12 days after vaccination. The receptors derive from a middle-aged man who received an inactivated influenza vaccine.

This clonotype has just a few counts. The chain couples TRBV6-2 or TRBV6-3 to TRBJ2-1, with TRBD2 as a possible D gene (6 bases). The CDR3 has 14 amino acids. With 10 bases removed from V and 4 bases from J, the gap between germline ends came to 17 bases. Germline V lookup: CDR1 MNHEY, CDR2 SVGEGT. The CDR3 DNA sequence: TGTGCCATCCAGGGAGGCTTAACGTACAATGAGCAGTTCTTC. It translates to CAIQGGLTYNEQFF.

V usage is TRBV5-1 and J usage is TRBJ1-3; D is uncertain. This CDR3 has 19 amino acids. Trimming removed 1 base at V and 0 bases at J, with 20 bases between. Germline CDR1 SGHRS, CDR2 YFSETQ. The CDR3 is CASSLSDLGQPGSGNTIYF. DNA of the CDR3: TGCGCCAGCAGCTTGAGTGATCTAGGGCAGCCTGGCTCTGGAAACACCATATATTTT.

Remarks on this clonotype: Germline is not matched at one junction end, which may reflect a read error. The chain employs TRBV5-1 and TRBJ2-3, with 10 bases identical to TRBD2. Looked up from germline, CDR1 is SGHRS and CDR2 is YFSETQ. The length of the CDR3 is 16 residues. CDR3 sequence (DNA): TGCGCCACCAGCTTGCCTTTACTAGCGGGAACGGATACGCAGTATTTT. Amino acid sequence: CATSLPLLAGTDTQYF.

On this clonotype itself: An end of the junction does not agree with germline; a read error may underlie this. In nucleotides, the CDR3 is TGTGCCACCAGGACTGACAGGGTACTCTACAAGGAGCAGTTCTTC. Translated, it gives CATRTDRVLYKEQFF. The V call is TRBV15, the J call TRBJ2-1; 7 bases are shared with TRBD1. The length of the CDR3 is 15 residues. Germline V gene data show CDR1 as LNHNV and CDR2 as YYDKDF (reference sequence).

The sample holds a few counts of this clonotype. The chain uses TRBV6-4 and TRBJ2-1; no clear D. Between the trimmed V and J ends, which lost 4 bases and 5 bases, there was a span of 15 bases. CDR3 size: 15 residues. Germline-derived CDR1 and CDR2 are MRHNA and SNTAGT. In nucleotides, the CDR3 is TGTGCCAGCAGTGTATTCCATGCAGCCAACAATGAGCAGTTCTTC. Translation gives CASSVFHAANNEQFF.

This clonotype was counted only a few times. The CDR3 reads CASSKRQGALNEQFF. CDR3 nucleotides: TGTGCCAGCAGCAAAAGGCAGGGGGCGTTAAATGAGCAGTTCTTC. J is TRBJ2-1 and V is TRBV7-8; TRBD1 matches at 8 bases. The CDR3 consists of 15 residues. Losses at the gene ends were 5 bases for V and 7 bases for J; bases not matched to a gene: 10. Germline V gene sequence: CDR1 SGHVS, CDR2 FQNEAQ.

This clonotype was counted only a few times. The rearrangement uses TRBV6-1 and TRBJ1-2; 8 bases are a match to TRBD1. Germline V gene lookup returns CDR1 MNHNS and CDR2 SASEGT. Trimming at V came to 7 bases and at J to 3 bases, leaving 10 bases not matched to a gene. CDR3 size: 15 residues. The CDR3, as DNA: TGTGCCAGCACCTTCTACACAGGGGGAGACTATGGCTACACCTTC. It codes for CASTFYTGGDYGYTF.

This chain uses TRBV12-3 or TRBV12-4 with TRBJ2-2; D is unresolved. This CDR3 is 13 amino acids long. The germline V and J ends were trimmed by 6 bases and 10 bases, with 15 bases remaining between them. The chain's CDR3 is CASSRLGHEELFF. CDR3 coding DNA: TGTGCCAGCAGCCGCCTGGGTCACGAGGAGCTGTTTTTT.

The chain recombines TRBV15 with TRBJ2-1; 8 nucleotides match TRBD2. The CDR3 is made up of 15 amino acids. Germline CDR1 and CDR2: LNHNV and YYDKDF (reference sequence). Trimming at V came to 4 bases and at J to 0 bases, leaving 2 bases not matched to a gene. CDR3 residues: CATSISGNSYNEQFF. The DNA of the CDR3 is TGTGCCACCAGCATTAGCGGGAACTCCTACAATGAGCAGTTCTTC.